The 8 T cell receptor beta chains below come from one sample, sequenced in a study of blood T cell repertoires in COVID-19. Some clones are missing from TCRdb's copy, which holds only in-frame ones; the method was immunoSEQ multiplex PCR. This table holds almost 400,000 clones, approximately 90% found once. Sequenced input: PBMCs or T cells enriched from blood (not recorded which). These receptor sequences come from a woman in her 30s with acute COVID-19.

The J gene is TRBJ1-1, the V gene TRBV6-5; a weak D match, TRBD1 (5 bases). Germline CDR1 reads MNHEY; CDR2 reads SVGAGI. This CDR3 contains 16 residues. V was cut by 0 bases and J by 5 bases, with 16 bases left in between. The CDR3 coding sequence is TGTGCCAGCAGTTACTCGACGGGGGGAAGGGGTACTGAAGCTTTCTTT. This encodes CASSYSTGGRGTEAFF.

The V call is TRBV6-5, the J call TRBJ1-1, with no clear D. The CDR3 is 15 amino acids. CDR1 is MNHEY and CDR2 is SVGAGI in the germline V gene. V shed 0 bases and J shed 0 bases, with 8 bases lying between them. For the CDR3, the DNA is TGTGCCAGCAGTTACTCGACTCGGATGAACACTGAAGCTTTCTTT. It specifies CASSYSTRMNTEAFF.

In DNA form, the CDR3 reads TGTGCCAGCAGCTCGCAGGGAGGCGGCTACACCTTC. It yields the protein CASSSQGGGYTF. The chain combines TRBV5-4 with TRBJ1-2, with D possibly matching TRBD1 (5 bases). V lost 3 bases and J lost 8, with 11 bases in between. Per germline, CDR1 SGHNT and CDR2 YYREEE (reference sequence). This CDR3 has 12 residues.

J is TRBJ2-2 and V is TRBV2; 7 bases fit TRBD2. The germline V gene encodes CDR1 SNHLY and CDR2 FYNNEI. The CDR3 runs to 15 residues. The trim removed 8 bases at V and 7 bases at J, leaving 13 bases unmatched. The CDR3 coding sequence is TGTGCCAGCGGTAGGGCGGGAGAACATGGCGGGGAGCTGTTTTTT. The encoded protein is CASGRAGEHGGELFF. The full variable domain, in which reference TRBV2 and TRBJ2-2 provide the parts outside the CDR3, is EPEVTQTPSHQVTQMGQEVILRCVPISNHLYFYWYRQILGQKVEFLVSFYNNEISEKSEIFDDQFSVERPDGSNFTLKIRSTKLEDSAMYFCASGRAGEHGGELFFGEGSRLTVL.

This clone was seen once. J is TRBJ1-2 and V is TRBV29-1; 7 nucleotides match TRBD1. The germline gives CDR1 SQVTM, CDR2 ANQGSEA. CDR3 length equals 10 residues. Trimming cost V 6 bases and J 13 bases; bases outside gene matches: 8. The CDR3 sequence: CSVEQGFSTF. The CDR3 DNA is TGCAGCGTCGAACAGGGGTTCAGCACCTTC.

This clone has more than one count but fewer than ten. The gene calls are TRBV5-5 and TRBJ1-1; 7 bases align to TRBD1. The CDR3 contains 16 residues. CDR1 is SGHKS, CDR2 YYEKEE, per germline (reference sequence). V dropped 4 bases and J dropped 0; count of bases not matched to a gene: 9. This chain's CDR3 is CASSKGATGMNTEAFF. The CDR3 DNA reads as TGTGCCAGCAGCAAGGGGGCGACAGGCATGAACACTGAAGCTTTCTTT.

The chain couples TRBV6-5 to TRBJ2-3, with 7 positions matching TRBD2. The CDR3 has 15 residues. V dropped 11 bases and J dropped 1; count of bases not matched to a gene: 12. The germline V gene has CDR1 MNHEY and CDR2 SVGAGI. CDR3 amino acids: CAALLAPTGTDTQYF. For the CDR3, the DNA is TGTGCCGCCTTACTAGCGCCCACAGGCACAGATACGCAGTATTTT.

The chain links TRBV5-6 to TRBJ2-7; no firm D call. Germline CDR1 SGHDT, CDR2 YYEEEE. The germline V and J ends were trimmed by 2 bases and 3 bases, with 15 bases remaining between them. The CDR3 length is 15 residues. CDR3 in DNA: TGTGCCAGCAGCTTTTCAGCTCAAAGACTCTACGAGCAGTACTTC. This translates into CASSFSAQRLYEQYF.